This T cell receptor (beta chain) stems from a study of T-cell reconstitution after alpha-beta-depleted transplantation in children. Study-wide results and limits: A year had passed since transplant, and T-cell counts and diversity by then came mostly from newly produced T cells. Reportedly, only several hundred clones from non-depleted graft cells drove alpha-beta T-cell counts at about two months. In some patients, recipient T cells and intrathymic progenitors surviving conditioning explained high day-60 diversity.

As regards this clonotype: Its cognate antigen is unknown.

TCRbeta library preparation incorporated unique molecular identifiers. TCRdb processed the PCR reads anew with MiXCR; each CDR3 protein has one entry. The sample has approximately 800,000 distinct CDR3 sequences; 15% to 20% are singletons. Trimming shortened V by 0 bases and J by 4 bases, and 7 bases separated the two germline ends. CDR3 length equals 14 residues. The V gene's germline CDR1 is MNHEY and CDR2 SVGAGI. This rearrangement joins TRBV6-5 to TRBJ1-3; tentative D call: TRBD1 (6 bases). This receptor was taken from a male patient aged 10-17 years who had a stem cell transplant for acute lymphoblastic leukemia, so the T cells may come from the graft donor. The starting material was PBMCs, mostly from graft donor cells, obtained 360 days after TCRalphabeta/CD19-depleted stem cell transplant. Written as DNA, the CDR3 is TGTGCCAGCAGTTACTCACAGGGAGGAAACACCATATATTTT. It is translated as CASSYSQGGNTIYF.